The 23 T cell receptor beta chains below were found in one sample sequenced in a study of beta chain features in type 1 diabetes. Investigators reverse transcribed all isolated RNA, so they sequenced expressed TCRB transcripts. The protocol was immunoSEQ multiplex PCR, while the TCRdb copy is restricted to in-frame clones and leaves out a portion. The sample shows roughly 400,000 clones, roughly 16% of them seen only once. The specimen was naive CD4+ T cells from blood. These receptors all come from a woman between 18 and 29 years old in good health.

The chain recombines TRBV14 with TRBJ1-1; D gene uncertain. Trimming shortened V by 9 bases and J by 2 bases, and 16 bases separated the two germline ends. Germline V lookup: CDR1 SGHDN, CDR2 FVKESK. This CDR3 contains 14 residues. The CDR3 spells CASSHRTQNTEAFF. In nucleotides, the CDR3 is TGTGCCAGTTCCCATCGAACACAAAACACTGAAGCTTTCTTT.

The chain has TRBV15 and TRBJ2-3; a weak D match, TRBD1 (6 bases). With 3 bases removed from V and 2 bases from J, the gap between germline ends came to 21 bases. From germline, CDR1 is LNHNV and CDR2 YYDKDF (reference sequence). This CDR3 has 18 amino acids. The DNA of the CDR3 is TGTGCCACCAGCAGCGATTGGCGGACAGAGACACTCACAGATACGCAGTATTTT. Its translation is CATSSDWRTETLTDTQYF.

This chain connects TRBV29-1 to TRBJ2-6; TRBD2 is a possible D gene (7 bases). CDR1 and CDR2 from the germline V gene are SQVTM and ANQGSEA. This CDR3 has 15 residues. CDR3 residues: CGVGGPNSGANVLTF. DNA for the CDR3: TGCGGAGTGGGGGGGCCGAACTCTGGGGCCAACGTCCTGACTTTC.

This clone was counted only a few times. V usage is TRBV19 and J usage is TRBJ2-3; 10 bases match TRBD1. The length of the CDR3 is 17 residues. Looked up from germline, CDR1 is LNHDA and CDR2 is SQIVND (reference sequence). V gave up 4 bases and J gave up 3 bases; unmatched junction bases: 10. This CDR3 is CASSKWPSDRGTDTQYF. In nucleotides, the CDR3 is TGTGCCAGTAGTAAGTGGCCCTCGGACAGGGGGACAGATACGCAGTATTTT.

This rearrangement joins TRBV5-1 to TRBJ2-6; D is uncertain. V dropped 3 bases and J dropped 4 bases, with 11 bases sitting between them. Germline lookup yields CDR1 SGHRS and CDR2 YFSETQ. The CDR3 is made up of 15 amino acids. The CDR3 DNA reads TGCGCCAGCAGCTCCCCTATGTCGGGGGCCAACGTCCTGACTTTC. Translated: CASSSPMSGANVLTF.

V usage is TRBV4-1 and J usage is TRBJ2-7; TRBD2 matches 10 bases. The V gene's germline CDR1 is MGHRA and CDR2 YSYEKL. With 0 bases clipped from V and 3 bases from J, the junction kept 11 bases outside the gene matches. There are 18 residues in the CDR3. The CDR3 here is CASSQESSGRMGSYEQYF. The CDR3 DNA reads TGCGCCAGCAGCCAAGAGTCTAGCGGGAGAATGGGTAGCTACGAGCAGTACTTC.

This clone was counted between two and nine times. The J gene is TRBJ1-1, the V gene TRBV28, with 7 nucleotides matching TRBD1. V was clipped by 10 bases and J by 5 bases; unmatched bases: 10. CDR1 is MDHEN, CDR2 SYDVKM, per germline. The CDR3 runs to 13 residues. The CDR3 DNA is TGTGCCAACACCAAGGGGGCTTGGACTGAAGCTTTCTTT. This encodes CANTKGAWTEAFF. The complete variable domain, with remaining parts taken from reference TRBV28 and TRBJ1-1, reads DVKVTQSSRYLVKRTGEKVFLECVQDMDHENMFWYRQDPGLGLRLIYFSYDVKMKEKGDIPEGYSVSREKKERFSLILESASTNQTSMYLCANTKGAWTEAFFGQGTRLTVV.

This chain joins TRBV7-3 and TRBJ2-1; 11 bases are shared with TRBD2. J lost 0 bases, V lost 5 bases, and 3 bases had no gene match. This CDR3 is 16 amino acids long. Germline V lookup: CDR1 SGHTA, CDR2 FQGTGA. DNA for the CDR3: TGTGCCAGCAGCGTCACTAGCGGGAGCTCCTACAATGAGCAGTTCTTC. This encodes CASSVTSGSSYNEQFF.

In its sample, this clone was seen a few times. The DNA of the CDR3 is TGTGCCAGTAGTACTAGGAGGCAAGCTGGGGCCAACGTCCTGACTTTC. Residues: CASSTRRQAGANVLTF. This rearrangement joins TRBV19 to TRBJ2-6; a weak D match, TRBD2 (5 bases). Per the germline V gene, CDR1 is LNHDA and CDR2 is SQIVND (reference sequence). Trimming removed 4 bases from V and 2 bases from J, with 12 bases in between. CDR3 size: 16 residues.

This sequence joins TRBV9 and TRBJ2-3; a weak D match, TRBD1 (6 bases). Trimming took 3 bases from V and 0 from J, leaving 11 bases between them. This CDR3 has 15 amino acids. Germline V gene lookup returns CDR1 SGDLS and CDR2 YYNGEE. CDR3 sequence (DNA): TGTGCCAGCAGCGGGGTGGGACACAGCACAGATACGCAGTATTTT. This translates into CASSGVGHSTDTQYF.

This rearrangement joins TRBV27 to TRBJ2-1, with unresolved D. This CDR3 has 14 residues. Trimming removed 7 bases at V and 0 bases at J, with 10 bases between. Germline V lookup: CDR1 MNHEY, CDR2 SMNVEV (reference sequence). The CDR3 here is CASNRRSSYNEQFF. The CDR3 DNA reads as TGTGCCAGCAACCGGAGAAGCTCCTACAATGAGCAGTTCTTC.

The chain joins TRBV11-1 to TRBJ1-2, with TRBD1 matching 10 bases. The junction had 8 bases not matched to a gene; V was cut back by 4 bases and J by 6 bases. Germline-derived CDR1 and CDR2 are SGHAT and FQDESV (reference sequence). The CDR3 loop spans 15 amino acids. CDR3 bases: TGTGCCAGCAGCTCGGGACAGGGGAAAGGGCATGGCTACACCTTC. This translates into CASSSGQGKGHGYTF. Looking up the rest from reference TRBV11-1 and TRBJ1-2 gives the full variable domain: EAEVAQSPRYKITEKSQAVAFWCDPISGHATLYWYRQILGQGPELLVQFQDESVVDDSQLPKDRFSAERLKGVDSTLKIQPAELGDSAMYLCASSSGQGKGHGYTFGSGTRLTVV.

This rearrangement joins TRBV10-3 to TRBJ2-5; 10 bases are shared with TRBD2. The CDR3 is 14 residues long. Trimming at V came to 4 bases and at J to 5 bases, leaving 4 bases not matched to a gene. From germline, CDR1 is ENHRY and CDR2 SYGVKD. The CDR3 sequence: CAISGVTSGETQYF. The CDR3 DNA reads as TGTGCCATCAGTGGGGTGACTAGCGGGGAGACCCAGTACTTC.

This chain joins TRBV28 and TRBJ2-2; 8 bases match TRBD2. The CDR3 is 15 residues long. V lost 6 bases and J lost 3; bases outside the gene matches: 6. CDR1 and CDR2 from the germline V gene are MDHEN and SYDVKM. This chain's CDR3 is CASSSGGLDTGELFF. In nucleotides, the CDR3 is TGTGCCAGCAGCTCGGGAGGGCTAGACACCGGGGAGCTGTTTTTT. Full variable domain (rest looked up from reference TRBV28 and TRBJ2-2): DVKVTQSSRYLVKRTGEKVFLECVQDMDHENMFWYRQDPGLGLRLIYFSYDVKMKEKGDIPEGYSVSREKKERFSLILESASTNQTSMYLCASSSGGLDTGELFFGEGSRLTVL.

In this sample, this clone turned up a few times. The V gene is TRBV28, the J gene TRBJ2-1; TRBD1 matches at 7 bases. V lost 6 bases and J lost 8; bases outside the gene matches: 4. The CDR3 spans 12 residues. Germline V gene data show CDR1 as MDHEN and CDR2 as SYDVKM. CDR3 protein: CASSDRVHEQFF. CDR3 DNA: TGTGCCAGCAGCGACAGGGTCCATGAGCAGTTCTTC.

Of note for this clone: This sample also contains other DNA sequences that code for the same CDR3. This chain joins TRBV5-1 and TRBJ2-1, with D perhaps TRBD1 (6 bases). V lost 0 bases and J 3 bases, leaving 7 bases between the germline ends. Germline V gene data show CDR1 as SGHRS and CDR2 as YFSETQ. This CDR3 region has 14 residues. The CDR3 DNA reads as TGCGCCAGCAGCTTGGGAGGGGGCTACAATGAGCAGTTCTTC. Its translation: CASSLGGGYNEQFF. Full variable domain (remainder filled in from reference TRBV5-1 and TRBJ2-1): KAGVTQTPRYLIKTRGQQVTLSCSPISGHRSVSWYQQTPGQGLQFLFEYFSETQRNKGNFPGRFSGRQFSNSRSEMNVSTLELGDSALYLCASSLGGGYNEQFFGPGTRLTVL.

The chain couples TRBV15 to TRBJ2-5; 9 bases line up with TRBD2. The CDR3 length is 15 residues. The trim removed 2 bases at V and 3 bases at J, leaving 4 bases unmatched. Germline assignment: CDR1 LNHNV and CDR2 YYDKDF (reference sequence). The CDR3 region is CATSRPAGGKETQYF. CDR3 nucleotides: TGTGCCACCAGCAGACCAGCGGGGGGCAAAGAGACCCAGTACTTC.

The genes are TRBV30 and TRBJ2-1; the match to TRBD2 covers 12 bases. J gave up 9 bases and V 0 bases, and 3 bases lay outside the gene matches. In germline, CDR1 is GTSNPN, CDR2 SVGIG (reference sequence). The CDR3 totals 14 residues. This chain's CDR3 is CAWSVLAGGLEQFF. Here the CDR3 DNA reads TGTGCCTGGAGTGTACTAGCGGGAGGTCTTGAGCAGTTCTTC.

V gene TRBV5-1 combines with J gene TRBJ2-1; D possibly corresponds to TRBD2 (5 bases). V lost 0 bases and J lost 8, with 12 bases in between. The CDR3 has 14 amino acids. Looked up from germline, CDR1 is SGHRS and CDR2 is YFSETQ. CDR3 loop: CASSLGQSEDEQFF. CDR3 DNA sequence: TGCGCCAGCAGCTTGGGGCAGTCGGAGGATGAGCAGTTCTTC.

In its sample, this clone was seen a few times. V is TRBV14 and J is TRBJ1-1; no reliable D call. This CDR3 has 15 amino acids. The V gene's germline CDR1 is SGHDN and CDR2 FVKESK. Between the trimmed V and J ends, which lost 1 base and 1 base, there was a span of 10 bases. The CDR3 DNA reads TGTGCCAGCAGCCAAGGAATTGGGAGGAACACTGAAGCTTTCTTT. Its protein is CASSQGIGRNTEAFF.

This clone turned up a few times. This chain connects TRBV28 to TRBJ1-3; D remains ambiguous. Germline V gene data show CDR1 as MDHEN and CDR2 as SYDVKM. Trimming shortened V by 5 bases and J by 2 bases, and 7 bases separated the two germline ends. There are 13 residues in the CDR3. CDR3 nucleotide sequence: TGTGCCAGCAGTGAGGGTACTGGAAACACCATATATTTT. As protein: CASSEGTGNTIYF.

This clone showed up just a few times. This chain connects TRBV25-1 to TRBJ2-2; possibly TRBD2 for D (5 bases). The CDR3 runs 16 residues. Trimming shortened V by 6 bases and J by 0 bases, and 14 bases separated the two germline ends. Germline-derived CDR1 and CDR2 are MGHDK and SYGVNS. The CDR3 region has the DNA TGTGCCAGCAGCCCCCGAGGCGGGTCGAACACCGGGGAGCTGTTTTTT. It is translated as CASSPRGGSNTGELFF.

There are a few counts of this clone. V and J are TRBV5-4 and TRBJ2-5; 13 positions agree with TRBD2. The CDR3 has 15 amino acids. The germline V gene encodes CDR1 SGHNT and CDR2 YYREEE (reference sequence). The V gene end was trimmed by 2 bases and the J gene end by 3 bases; junction bases not matched to a gene: 1. CDR3 protein: CASSFTSGREETQYF. CDR3 DNA: TGTGCCAGCAGCTTCACTAGCGGGAGGGAAGAGACCCAGTACTTC. Looking up the rest from reference TRBV5-4 and TRBJ2-5 gives the full variable domain: ETGVTQSPTHLIKTRGQQVTLRCSSQSGHNTVSWYQQALGQGPQFIFQYYREEENGRGNFPPRFSGLQFPNYSSELNVNALELDDSALYLCASSFTSGREETQYFGPGTRLLVL.